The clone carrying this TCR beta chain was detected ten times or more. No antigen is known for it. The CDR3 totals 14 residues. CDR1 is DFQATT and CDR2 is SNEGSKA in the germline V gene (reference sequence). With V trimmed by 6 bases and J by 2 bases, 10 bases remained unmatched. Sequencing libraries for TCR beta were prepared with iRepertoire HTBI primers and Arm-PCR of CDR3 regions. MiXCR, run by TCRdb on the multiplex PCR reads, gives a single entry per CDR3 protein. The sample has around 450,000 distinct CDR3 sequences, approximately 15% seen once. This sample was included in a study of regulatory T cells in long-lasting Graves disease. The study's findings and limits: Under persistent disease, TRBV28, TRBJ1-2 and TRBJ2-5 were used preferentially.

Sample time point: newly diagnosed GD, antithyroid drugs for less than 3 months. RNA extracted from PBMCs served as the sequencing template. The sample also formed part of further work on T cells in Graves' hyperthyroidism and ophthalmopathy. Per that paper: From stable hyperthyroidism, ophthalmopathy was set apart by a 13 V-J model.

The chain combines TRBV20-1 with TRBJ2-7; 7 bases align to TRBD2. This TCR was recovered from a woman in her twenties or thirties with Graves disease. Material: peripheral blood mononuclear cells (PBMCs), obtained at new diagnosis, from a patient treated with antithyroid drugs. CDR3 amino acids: CSARTERGPYEQYF. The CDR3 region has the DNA TGCAGTGCCCGTACCGAGCGGGGCCCCTACGAGCAGTACTTC.